This TCR beta chain stems from a study of human thymus T cells. CDR1 and CDR2 (germline): SGHRS, YFSETQ. This CDR3 is built from 15 residues. V gave up 4 bases and J gave up 3 bases; unmatched junction bases: 4. Libraries were prepared by immunoSEQ multiplex PCR; TCRdb keeps only in-frame clonotypes and omits some of them. The sample lists approximately 46,000 clones; over 90% were seen once. Specimen: blood. The V call is TRBV5-1, the J call TRBJ2-3; TRBD2 matches at 11 bases. This receptor was identified in a girl in the first two years of life with a congenital heart defect but otherwise immunologically healthy. The CDR3 DNA is TGCGCCAGCAGCGGTAGCGGGAGGGGGACAGATACGCAGTATTTT. Amino acid sequence: CASSGSGRGTDTQYF.